The source of this TCR beta chain is a study of cytomegalovirus exposure and HLA in healthy donors. Study-level findings and limits: Most sequenced TCRs were rare (though some public TCRs occurred in many donors).

The germline V gene encodes CDR1 MDHEN and CDR2 SYDVKM. This CDR3 contains 18 residues. After removal of 5 bases from V and 0 bases from J, the junction contained 13 bases not matched to a gene. The PCR used 60 Vbeta and 13 Jbeta primers. Original processing methods: Later work found around 80 million unique TCR beta chains, with some 11 million shared. Produced via immunoSEQ multiplex PCR; TCRdb's table is partial and in-frame only. That table gives V, J and clone size, and the DNA gave D and trimming. In the table there are approximately 160,000 clones, over 75% of which are singletons. This clone has only a few counts. Its specificity is unknown.

The material sequenced was PBMCs. This clonotype was obtained from a woman aged 45-65 years in good health and CMV-seropositive. The V and J genes are TRBV28 and TRBJ2-7; TRBD2 aligns across 10 bases. The CDR3 DNA reads TGTGCCAGCAGTCCCGGACTAGCGGCCATGAGGAGCTCCTACGAGCAGTACTTC. Translated: CASSPGLAAMRSSYEQYF.